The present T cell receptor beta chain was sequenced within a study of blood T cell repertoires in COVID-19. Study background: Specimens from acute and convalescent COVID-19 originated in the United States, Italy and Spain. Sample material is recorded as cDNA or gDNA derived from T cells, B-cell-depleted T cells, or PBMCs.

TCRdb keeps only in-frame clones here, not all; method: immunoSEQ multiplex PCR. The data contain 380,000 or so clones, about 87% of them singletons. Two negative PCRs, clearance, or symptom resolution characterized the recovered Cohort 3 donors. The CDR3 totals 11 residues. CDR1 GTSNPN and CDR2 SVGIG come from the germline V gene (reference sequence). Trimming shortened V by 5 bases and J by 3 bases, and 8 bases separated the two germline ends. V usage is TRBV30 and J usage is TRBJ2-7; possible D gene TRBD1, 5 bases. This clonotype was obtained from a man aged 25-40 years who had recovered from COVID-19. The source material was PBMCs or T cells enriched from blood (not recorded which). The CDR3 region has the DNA TGTGCCTGGGCCGACAGCTACGAGCAGTACTTC. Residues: CAWADSYEQYF.